Below, 32 T cell receptor beta chains from the same sample are listed, as sequenced in a study of Graves' ophthalmopathy and Graves' hyperthyroidism. The sequenced template was RNA, covering the TCR beta CDR3 region. Second-round multiplex PCR followed a first-round RT-PCR using HTBI primers. TCRdb re-called the multiplex PCR reads through MiXCR, storing one row per CDR3 protein. The sample yields about 1.1 million distinct CDR3 sequences, less than 45% seen once. Input material: peripheral blood or thyroid tissue (not recorded which). All receptors derive from an adult man with Graves' hyperthyroidism.

This clonotype was recorded many times. The V and J genes are TRBV5-1 and TRBJ2-6; possibly TRBD1 for D (6 bases). From germline, CDR1 is SGHRS and CDR2 YFSETQ. V was pared by 4 bases and J by 2 bases, with 16 bases between. There are 17 residues in the CDR3. The DNA for the CDR3 is TGCGCCAGCAGCGCCCCTTACAGGGTAGCTGGGGCCAACGTCCTGACTTTC. Protein product: CASSAPYRVAGANVLTF.

In its sample, this clonotype was seen many times. The chain joins TRBV11-2 to TRBJ2-7, with 7 bases lining up with TRBD1. V shed 5 bases, J shed 1 base, and the junction held 8 bases outside the gene matches. Per the germline V gene, CDR1 is SGHAT and CDR2 is FQNNGV. The CDR3 covers 15 residues. CDR3 nucleotides: TGTGCCAGCAGCAGGTCGTCGGGACAGTCCTACGAGCAGTACTTC. Translation gives CASSRSSGQSYEQYF.

In the case of this clonotype: With a much larger clone just one base away, this may be a read error. The gene calls are TRBV12-3 or TRBV12-4 and TRBJ2-5; D ambiguous. The CDR3 spans 12 residues. The DNA for the CDR3 is TGTGCCAGCAGTTTTCAACGTGAGACCCAGTGCTTC. Its translation: CASSFQRETQCF.

Worth noting for this clonotype: One base away lies a much larger clone, so this may be a sequencing read error. This is likely a read error, given that the CDR3 carries no conserved phenylalanine or tryptophan at its end. The genes are TRBV12-3 or TRBV12-4 and TRBJ2-5; 15 bases map to TRBD2. V was clipped by 6 bases and J by 5 bases; unmatched bases: 4. CDR3 length: 15 amino acids. CDR3 amino acids: CASSLGTSGGETQYV. The CDR3 coding sequence is TGTGCCAGCAGCCTGGGGACTAGCGGGGGGGAGACCCAGTACGTC.

At least ten counts were recorded for this clonotype. J is TRBJ2-7 and V is TRBV20-1; 8 nucleotides align to TRBD1. This CDR3 contains 12 residues. With V trimmed by 6 bases and J by 5 bases, 6 bases remained unmatched. Per the germline V gene, CDR1 is DFQATT and CDR2 is SNEGSKA (reference sequence). Written as DNA, the CDR3 is TGCAGTGCCGACAGGGGTGGGAACGAGCAGTACTTC. Translating it yields CSADRGGNEQYF.

The chain carries TRBV11-2 and TRBJ1-2, with TRBD1 matching 10 bases. The CDR3 contains 15 residues. Germline values: CDR1 SGHAT, CDR2 FQNNGV. The V segment lost 5 bases and the J segment 6 bases; nucleotides outside the gene matches: 9. The CDR3 reads CASSRQTGGFDGYTF. Written as DNA, the CDR3 is TGTGCCAGCAGCCGCCAGACAGGGGGCTTTGATGGCTACACCTTC.

This clonotype came up many times. CDR3 nucleotide sequence: TGTGCCAGCAGTGAAGGGCTACCAGGGATGGAGACCCAGTACTTC. It specifies CASSEGLPGMETQYF. This chain connects TRBV2 to TRBJ2-5; D may be TRBD1 (5 bases). The CDR3 loop spans 15 amino acids. Germline V gene data show CDR1 as SNHLY and CDR2 as FYNNEI. V was cut by 1 base and J by 5 bases, with 14 bases left in between.

V usage is TRBV7-9 and J usage is TRBJ1-2; the D gene is possibly TRBD1 (6 bases). In germline, CDR1 is SEHNR, CDR2 FQNEAQ (reference sequence). CDR3 length: 17 residues. The germline V and J ends were trimmed by 5 bases and 0 bases, with 19 bases remaining between them. The CDR3 region has the DNA TGTGCCAGCAGCCCTGGGGGGCAATCTACGGCTAACTATGGCTACACCTTC. This translates into CASSPGGQSTANYGYTF.

The chain has TRBV24-1 and TRBJ1-5; D is unresolved. The germline CDR1 and CDR2 sequences are KGHDR and SFDVKD. The CDR3 length is 18 residues. Trimming stripped 3 bases from V and 1 base from J, with 18 bases between. CDR3 region: CATSDPLPSPPSNQPQHF. In DNA, the CDR3 is TGTGCCACCAGTGATCCTTTACCCTCCCCCCCCAGCAATCAGCCCCAGCATTTT.

The chain has TRBV7-2 and TRBJ2-2, with 12 bases lining up with TRBD2. The V gene end was trimmed by 3 bases and the J gene end by 1 base; junction bases not matched to a gene: 3. The CDR3 has 17 residues. Germline lookup yields CDR1 SGHTA and CDR2 FQGNSA. DNA of the CDR3: TGTGCCAGCAGCTTCGCTAGCGGGAGGGGGAACACCGGGGAGCTGTTTTTT. The encoded protein is CASSFASGRGNTGELFF.

The genes are TRBV27 and TRBJ2-5; D is unresolved. Germline V gene sequence: CDR1 MNHEY, CDR2 SMNVEV (reference sequence). Between the trimmed V and J ends, which lost 5 bases and 1 base, there was a span of 8 bases. The CDR3 consists of 13 residues. The CDR3 loop reads CASSTPPQETQYF. CDR3 sequence (DNA): TGTGCCAGCAGTACTCCACCCCAAGAGACCCAGTACTTC.

In its sample, this clonotype was seen many times. The chain employs TRBV20-1 and TRBJ2-5, with D tentatively TRBD2 (5 bases). The CDR3 spans 13 residues. Germline CDR1 and CDR2: DFQATT and SNEGSKA (reference sequence). V was trimmed by 3 bases and J by 3 bases, leaving 11 bases between them. The CDR3 reads CSASLDGEETQYF. The CDR3 coding sequence is TGCAGTGCTAGCCTGGACGGGGAAGAGACCCAGTACTTC.

The chain recombines TRBV7-2 with TRBJ2-2; TRBD2 is a possible D gene (6 bases). Deletions cut 2 bases from V and 3 bases from J, with 13 bases between. The CDR3 extends over 16 amino acids. Germline V gene lookup returns CDR1 SGHTA and CDR2 FQGNSA. CDR3 coding DNA: TGTGCCAGCAGCTTAAATCCGGGAGTGTACACCGGGGAGCTGTTTTTT. This translates into CASSLNPGVYTGELFF. The full variable domain, in which reference TRBV7-2 and TRBJ2-2 provide the parts outside the CDR3, is GAGVSQSPSNKVTEKGKDVELRCDPISGHTALYWYRQSLGQGLEFLIYFQGNSAPDKSGLPSDRFSAERTGGSVSTLTIQRTQQEDSAVYLCASSLNPGVYTGELFFGEGSRLTVL.

The chain recombines TRBV20-1 with TRBJ2-5; D gene uncertain. Germline values: CDR1 DFQATT, CDR2 SNEGSKA (reference sequence). This CDR3 region has 13 residues. Trimming removed 2 bases from V and 5 bases from J, with 12 bases in between. CDR3 in amino acids: CSARSTGRETQYF. CDR3 DNA sequence: TGCAGTGCTAGAAGTACTGGGCGGGAGACCCAGTACTTC.

This clonotype was recorded many times. V and J are TRBV10-3 and TRBJ2-7, with D possibly TRBD1 on 5 matching bases. V lost 4 bases, J lost 3 bases, and 13 bases lay in between. CDR1 is ENHRY, CDR2 SYGVKD, per germline. The CDR3 is made up of 14 amino acids. CDR3 DNA sequence: TGTGCCATCAGTGGTACGACCAGGGACTACGAGCAGTACTTC. This translates into CAISGTTRDYEQYF.

This clonotype was found many times. The chain employs TRBV9 and TRBJ1-2; D unclear. The CDR3 loop spans 13 amino acids. In germline, CDR1 is SGDLS, CDR2 YYNGEE. Between the trimmed V and J ends, which lost 0 bases and 6 bases, there was a span of 9 bases. CDR3 residues: CASSVEGINGYTF. CDR3 sequence (DNA): TGTGCCAGCAGCGTAGAAGGCATAAATGGCTACACCTTC.

V is TRBV10-3 and J is TRBJ2-7; TRBD2 aligns across 13 bases. V trimming: 6 bases; J trimming: 3 bases; junction bases outside the gene matches: 2. The length of the CDR3 is 14 residues. Germline V gene lookup returns CDR1 ENHRY and CDR2 SYGVKD. CDR3 DNA sequence: TGTGCCATCAGCAGACTAGCGGGGGGCTACGAGCAGTACTTC. It translates to CAISRLAGGYEQYF.

The CDR3 DNA sequence: TGTGCCAGCACCCCGCGGAGGGCCAGCTCTGGAAACACCATATATTTT. This translates into CASTPRRASSGNTIYF. This chain links TRBV6-6 with TRBJ1-3; no clear D gene. CDR1 and CDR2 from the germline V gene are MNHNY and SVGAGI (reference sequence). CDR3 length equals 16 residues. Trimming stripped 7 bases from V and 0 bases from J, with 16 bases between.

This clonotype appeared a few times. The J gene is TRBJ1-1, the V gene TRBV3-1, with D uncertain. This CDR3 comprises 12 residues. The V gene lost 2 bases and the J gene lost 10 bases, with 11 bases spanning the gap. Germline V gene lookup returns CDR1 LGHDT and CDR2 YNNKEL (reference sequence). CDR3 DNA sequence: TGTGCCAGCAGCCAATTGTCTGGTGTAGCTTTCTTT. It yields the protein CASSQLSGVAFF.

This clonotype was picked up a small number of times. V and J are TRBV18 and TRBJ2-7, with TRBD2 identical over 13 bases. The junction had 9 bases not matched to a gene; V was cut back by 5 bases and J by 2 bases. CDR1 KGHSH and CDR2 LQKENI come from the germline V gene. The CDR3 runs to 17 residues. The CDR3 reads CASSIDTGTSGTYEQYF. CDR3 coding DNA: TGTGCCAGCTCAATCGATACCGGGACTAGCGGGACCTACGAGCAGTACTTC. Full variable domain (remainder filled in from reference TRBV18 and TRBJ2-7): NAGVMQNPRHLVRRRGQEARLRCSPMKGHSHVYWYRQLPEEGLKFMVYLQKENIIDESGMPKERFSAEFPKEGPSILRIQQVVRGDSAAYFCASSIDTGTSGTYEQYFGPGTRLTVT.

This clonotype was recorded many times. The chain employs TRBV9 and TRBJ1-3; D not resolved. Per germline, CDR1 SGDLS and CDR2 YYNGEE. Trimming removed 1 base at V and 0 bases at J, with 11 bases between. The CDR3 consists of 16 residues. The CDR3: CASSVRQVPSGNTIYF. In DNA form, the CDR3 reads TGTGCCAGCAGCGTACGGCAGGTCCCCTCTGGAAACACCATATATTTT.

This clonotype was seen repeatedly, ten times or more. The V and J genes are TRBV7-9 and TRBJ2-7; TRBD1 aligns across 7 bases. From germline, CDR1 is SEHNR and CDR2 FQNEAQ (reference sequence). Losses at the gene ends were 4 bases for V and 4 bases for J; bases not matched to a gene: 13. The CDR3 consists of 16 residues. The CDR3 nucleotides are TGTGCCAGCAGCTCAGCCCCCCGGACAGGCACTTACGAGCAGTACTTC. Translated: CASSSAPRTGTYEQYF.

In its sample, this clonotype was seen many times. This sequence joins TRBV7-9 and TRBJ1-1; D is undetermined. The CDR3 length is 15 residues. Per germline, CDR1 SEHNR and CDR2 FQNEAQ (reference sequence). V lost 3 bases and J 2 bases, leaving 13 bases between the germline ends. The CDR3 loop is CASSLVALRNTEAFF. The CDR3 nucleotides read TGTGCCAGCAGCTTGGTCGCATTGAGAAACACTGAAGCTTTCTTT.

In its sample, this clonotype was seen many times. This sequence joins TRBV7-8 and TRBJ2-7; a weak D match, TRBD2 (5 bases). The CDR3 consists of 16 residues. Germline V lookup: CDR1 SGHVS, CDR2 FQNEAQ. V dropped 5 bases and J dropped 2 bases, with 19 bases sitting between them. The CDR3 DNA follows: TGTGCCAGCAGCCCAAAAAGGACTTTTCCAACCTACGAGCAGTACTTC. Translated: CASSPKRTFPTYEQYF.

This clonotype has just one count. This sequence joins TRBV10-3 and TRBJ2-5; 7 bases fit TRBD2. Germline loops: CDR1 ENHRY, CDR2 SYGVKD. The CDR3 runs to 13 residues. V shed 6 bases and J 2 bases; nucleotides not matched to a gene: 3. CDR3 protein: CAISTGGQETQYF. CDR3 coding DNA: TGTGCCATCAGCACGGGAGGTCAAGAGACCCAGTACTTC.

The DNA of the CDR3 is TGTGCCGGCATATCGGTAAACACCGGGGAGCTGTTTTTT. This translates into CAGISVNTGELFF. V is TRBV7-9 and J is TRBJ2-2; D not certain. In germline, CDR1 is SEHNR, CDR2 FQNEAQ (reference sequence). Trimming left V 11 bases short and J 2 bases short, with 12 bases between. The CDR3 extends over 13 amino acids. The full variable domain, completed using reference TRBV7-9 and TRBJ2-2, is DTGVSQNPRHKITKRGQNVTFRCDPISEHNRLYWYRQTLGQGPEFLTYFQNEAQLEKSRLLSDRFSAERPKGSFSTLEIQRTEQGDSAMYLCAGISVNTGELFFGEGSRLTVL.

V is TRBV7-6 and J is TRBJ2-1, with 10 bases fitting TRBD1. V was pared by 4 bases and J by 8 bases, with 2 bases of the junction left unmatched. Germline-derived CDR1 and CDR2 are SGHVS and FNYEAQ. The CDR3 runs to 13 residues. The CDR3 DNA reads as TGTGCCAGCAGCTCGGACAGGGGGGATGAGCAGTTCTTC. Translation gives CASSSDRGDEQFF.

This clonotype was seen only a few times. J is TRBJ2-7 and V is TRBV5-1; maybe TRBD2 (5 bases). Germline lookup yields CDR1 SGHRS and CDR2 YFSETQ. This CDR3 region has 13 residues. The V and J ends lost 4 bases and 4 bases respectively, with 12 bases between them. CDR3 nucleotide sequence: TGCGCCAGCAGCATCACTAGGGAGTACGAGCAGTACTTC. Translated: CASSITREYEQYF.

The V call is TRBV7-9, the J call TRBJ2-7; D might be TRBD1 (5 bases). V was cut by 2 bases and J by 0 bases, with 17 bases left in between. Germline loops: CDR1 SEHNR, CDR2 FQNEAQ (reference sequence). The CDR3 consists of 17 residues. The CDR3 DNA sequence: TGTGCCAGCAGCTTAATTTGCTGGACACTCTACTCCTACGAGCAGTACTTC. It specifies CASSLICWTLYSYEQYF.

The sample holds many counts of this clonotype. This chain links TRBV29-1 with TRBJ2-7, with 9 positions matching TRBD1. J lost 6 bases, V lost 4 bases, and 4 bases had no gene match. The CDR3 totals 12 residues. Germline lookup yields CDR1 SQVTM and CDR2 ANQGSEA. In DNA form, the CDR3 reads TGCAGCGTTGCACAGGGGGCTTCCGAGCAGTACTTC. Translation: CSVAQGASEQYF.

This clonotype was seen only a few times. The rearrangement links TRBV20-1 to TRBJ1-5; TRBD1 matches at 7 bases. The CDR3 is 17 residues long. Germline CDR1 is DFQATT and CDR2 is SNEGSKA (reference sequence). V dropped 6 bases and J dropped 1; count of bases not matched to a gene: 15. For the CDR3, the DNA is TGCAGTGCCCCCATGGGACAGACCCGGGGGAGCAATCAGCCCCAGCATTTT. Residues: CSAPMGQTRGSNQPQHF.

Regarding this clonotype: A much bigger clone sits one base away, suggesting this may be a read error. This sequence joins TRBV7-9 and TRBJ2-7, with 8 bases lining up with TRBD2. V dropped 5 bases and J dropped 5; count of bases not matched to a gene: 5. The V gene's germline CDR1 is SEHNR and CDR2 FQNEAQ (reference sequence). The CDR3 has 13 amino acids. In nucleotides, the CDR3 is TGTGCCAGCAGCGCGGGGGGACGCCACGAGCAGTACTTC. Encoded protein: CASSAGGRHEQYF.